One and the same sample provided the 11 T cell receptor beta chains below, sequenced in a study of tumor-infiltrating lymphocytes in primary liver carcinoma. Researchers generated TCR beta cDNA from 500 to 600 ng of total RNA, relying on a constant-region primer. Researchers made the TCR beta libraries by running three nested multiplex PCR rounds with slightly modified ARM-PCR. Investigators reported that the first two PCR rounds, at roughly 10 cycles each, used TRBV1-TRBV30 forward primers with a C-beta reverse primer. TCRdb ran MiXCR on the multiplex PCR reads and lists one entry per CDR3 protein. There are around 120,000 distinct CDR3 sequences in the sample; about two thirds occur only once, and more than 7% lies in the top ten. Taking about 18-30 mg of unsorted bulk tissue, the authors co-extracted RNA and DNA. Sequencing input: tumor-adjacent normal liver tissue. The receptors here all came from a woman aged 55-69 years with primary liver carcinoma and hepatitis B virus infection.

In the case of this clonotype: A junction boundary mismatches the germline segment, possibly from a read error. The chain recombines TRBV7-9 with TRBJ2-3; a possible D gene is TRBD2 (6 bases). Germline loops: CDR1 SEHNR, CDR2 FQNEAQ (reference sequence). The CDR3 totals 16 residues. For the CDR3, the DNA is TGTGCCAGCAACTTAATGGCGGGATATAGTGCAGATACGCAGTATTTT. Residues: CASNLMAGYSADTQYF.

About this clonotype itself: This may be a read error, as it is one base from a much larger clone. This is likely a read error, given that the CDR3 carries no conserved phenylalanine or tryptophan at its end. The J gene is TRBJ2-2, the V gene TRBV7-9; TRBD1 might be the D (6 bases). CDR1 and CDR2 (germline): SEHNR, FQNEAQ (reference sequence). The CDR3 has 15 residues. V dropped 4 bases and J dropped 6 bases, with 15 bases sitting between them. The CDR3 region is CASSSPSRGAGELFL. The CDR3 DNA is TGTGCCAGCAGCTCACCCTCCAGGGGTGCCGGGGAGCTGTTTCTT.

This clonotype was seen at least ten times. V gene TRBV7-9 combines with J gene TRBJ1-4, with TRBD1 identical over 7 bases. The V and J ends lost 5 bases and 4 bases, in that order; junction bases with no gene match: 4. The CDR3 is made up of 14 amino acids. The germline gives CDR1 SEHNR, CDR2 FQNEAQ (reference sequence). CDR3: CASSPGQINEKLFF. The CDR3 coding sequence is TGTGCCAGCAGCCCGGGACAGATTAATGAAAAACTGTTTTTT.

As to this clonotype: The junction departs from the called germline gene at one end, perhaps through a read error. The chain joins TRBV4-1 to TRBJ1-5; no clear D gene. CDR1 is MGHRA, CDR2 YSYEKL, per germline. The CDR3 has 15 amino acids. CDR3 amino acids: CASSPPGYSNQLQHF. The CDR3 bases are TGCGCCAGCAGCCCCCCTGGGTATAGCAATCAGCTCCAGCATTTT.

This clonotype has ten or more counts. CDR3 in amino acids: CASSETGWVEQYF. DNA of the CDR3: TGTGCCAGCAGTGAAACCGGATGGGTCGAGCAGTACTTC. This chain uses TRBV6-1 with TRBJ2-7; D is uncertain. Germline CDR1 reads MNHNS; CDR2 reads SASEGT. Trimming cost V 2 bases and J 6 bases, with 11 bases left between them. CDR3 size: 13 residues.

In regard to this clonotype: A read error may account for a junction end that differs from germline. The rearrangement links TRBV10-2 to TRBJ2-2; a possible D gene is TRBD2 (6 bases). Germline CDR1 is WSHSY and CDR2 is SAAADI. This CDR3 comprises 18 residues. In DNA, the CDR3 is TGCGCCAGCAGTGAGTCGACTAGACAAATAACGAACACCTGGGAGCAGTTTTTT. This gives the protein CASSESTRQITNTWEQFF.

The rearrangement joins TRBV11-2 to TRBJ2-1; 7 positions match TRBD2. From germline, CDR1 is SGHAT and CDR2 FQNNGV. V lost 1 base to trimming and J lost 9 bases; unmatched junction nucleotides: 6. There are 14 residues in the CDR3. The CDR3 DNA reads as TGTGCCAGCAGCTTAGGGGGAGGGCCCCTTGAGCAGTTCTTC. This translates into CASSLGGGPLEQFF.

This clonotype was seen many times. The CDR3 region is CASTSGTSYEQYF. The CDR3 DNA is TGCGCCAGCACCTCCGGGACCTCCTACGAGCAGTACTTC. V and J are TRBV5-1 and TRBJ2-7, with D perhaps assigned TRBD1 or TRBD2 (5 bases each). Germline-derived CDR1 and CDR2 are SGHRS and YFSETQ. V was shortened by 6 bases and J by 0 bases, with 10 bases between the two germline ends. The CDR3 extends over 13 amino acids.

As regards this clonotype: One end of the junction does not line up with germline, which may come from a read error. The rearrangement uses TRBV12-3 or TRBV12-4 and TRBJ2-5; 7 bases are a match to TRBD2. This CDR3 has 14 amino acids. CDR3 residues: CTISFRDYQETKYF. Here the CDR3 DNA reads TGTACCATCAGTTTTCGGGACTACCAAGAGACCAAGTACTTC.

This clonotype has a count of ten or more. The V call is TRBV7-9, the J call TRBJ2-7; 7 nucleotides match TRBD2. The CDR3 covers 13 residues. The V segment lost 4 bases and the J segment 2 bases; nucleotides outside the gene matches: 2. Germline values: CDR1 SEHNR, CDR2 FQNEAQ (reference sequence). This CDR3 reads CASSSGLAYEQYF. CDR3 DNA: TGTGCCAGCAGCTCTGGACTAGCCTACGAGCAGTACTTC.

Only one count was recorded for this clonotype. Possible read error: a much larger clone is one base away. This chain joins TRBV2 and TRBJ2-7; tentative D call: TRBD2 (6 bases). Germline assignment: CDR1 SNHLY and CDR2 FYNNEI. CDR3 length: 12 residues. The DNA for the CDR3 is TGTGACAGCAATAGCGGAGCCCACGAGCAGTACTTC. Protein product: CDSNSGAHEQYF.